This T cell receptor (beta chain) was recovered during a study of tumor and adjacent non-tumor tissue in lung cancer. The overall study: Aged about 31 to 80 years, patients included fewer than 11 men and roughly five women with stage I to III disease.

Study results and limitations: Normal lung showed higher cumulative top 100 clone frequency than tumor. Shorter survival was associated with higher TCR diversity in tumors.

With regard to this clonotype: The antigen remains unidentified.

No cell sorting was done before RNA was extracted from the tissue. Three rounds of nested PCR, following a modified ARM-PCR protocol, produced the TCRbeta library. TCRdb itself ran the multiplex PCR reads through MiXCR, one entry per CDR3 protein. In the table there are over 110,000 distinct CDR3 sequences, 60% to 70% of which are singletons. V was clipped by 4 bases and J by 2 bases, with 6 bases between them. CDR1 is SGHVS and CDR2 is FQNEAQ in the germline V gene. The CDR3 contains 12 residues. Input material: lung tumor tissue. The receptor comes from a man aged 55 to 70 with small cell lung cancer. The chain recombines TRBV7-8 with TRBJ2-7; no clear D. In DNA form, the CDR3 reads TGTGCCAGCAGCTCGCTCCCCTACGAGCAGTACTTC. Translation gives CASSSLPYEQYF.